Listed here are 3 T cell receptor beta chains from one sample, sequenced in a study of OX40 agonist ivuxolimab in advanced cancers. The protocol used for the library was the immunoSEQ multiplex PCR assay. TCRdb obtained this table from immuneACCESS and retained in-frame rearrangements with V and J assigned. These tables miss some clones; where compared with another copy, unresolved V genes account for less than half of the shortfall, and the remainder is unexplained. The table for this sample lists nearly 110,000 clones; roughly nine tenths of them were counted only once. The top ten constitute about 0.48% of the sample. Sequenced material: CD4+ or CD8+ T cells sorted from blood, taken in a trial of the OX40 agonist ivuxolimab. These receptors were taken from an adult with an advanced solid tumor such as melanoma, head and neck, liver or kidney cancer.

In its sample, this clone was seen once. The genes are TRBV4-3 and TRBJ2-7, with D possibly called TRBD1 or TRBD2 (5 bases each). The V gene's germline CDR1 is LGHNA and CDR2 YSLEER. This CDR3 spans 15 amino acids. Trimming pared 1 base from V and 2 bases from J, leaving 12 bases between. The chain's CDR3 is CASSQAPGQAYEQYF. CDR3 coding DNA: TGCGCCAGCAGCCAAGCACCGGGGCAGGCCTACGAGCAGTACTTC.

This clone came up a few times. The chain has TRBV4-1 and TRBJ1-3; D gene unclear. CDR1 is MGHRA, CDR2 YSYEKL, per germline. The V end lost 1 base, the J end lost 7 bases, and 8 bases lay between the germline ends. This CDR3 has 13 residues. CDR3 loop: CASSQVGPNTIYF. As DNA, the CDR3 is TGCGCCAGCAGCCAAGTAGGTCCGAACACCATATATTTT.

V is TRBV7-9 and J is TRBJ1-2; TRBD1 matches at 7 bases. The CDR3 is made up of 14 amino acids. CDR1 and CDR2 from the germline V gene are SEHNR and FQNEAQ (reference sequence). V lost 8 bases and J lost 7; bases outside the gene matches: 13. As DNA, the CDR3 is TGTGCCAGCGGATCTGAACAGGGGCCTCTTGGCTACACCTTC. This codes for CASGSEQGPLGYTF.